A selection of T cell receptor beta chains follows, all from one sample in a study of cytomegalovirus exposure and HLA in healthy donors. The table came from immunoSEQ multiplex PCR; TCRdb's copy has only in-frame clones and leaves some out. The sample includes 150,000 to 200,000 clones, roughly 77% of them seen just once. The sequenced sample consisted of PBMCs. Source of these receptors: a woman in her 50s in good health and CMV-seronegative. CDR3s include the opening cysteine and the closing phenylalanine or tryptophan. The order of the fields is clone size, V gene, J gene, D gene, CDR3 DNA, CDR3 protein. A D gene is named only where the DNA matches it firmly. For some rows the clone size is stated as once, few or many, or as a class when expanded; others skip it.

>few|TRBV10-3|TRBJ1-1|TRBD1
TGTGCCATCAGTAAGGGACAGGTAAACACTGAAGCTTTCTTT
CAISKGQVNTEAFF
>-|TRBV6-6|TRBJ2-1|-
TGTGCCAGCAGTTACACGCAGATTAATAACAATGAGCAGTTCTTC
CASSYTQINNNEQFF
>-|TRBV6-1|TRBJ2-3|TRBD1
TGTGCCAGCAGTGTCGGGACAGGGAGGGATACGCAGTATTTT
CASSVGTGRDTQYF
>-|TRBV19|TRBJ2-3|TRBD2
TGTGCCAGTAGGAGCGGGGCGGGGAGAAACACAGATACGCAGTATTTT
CASRSGAGRNTDTQYF
>-|TRBV19|TRBJ2-2|-
TGTGCCAGTACCCTGACAGGGAACACCGGGGAGCTGTTTTTT
CASTLTGNTGELFF
>-|TRBV4-3|TRBJ1-1|-
TGCGCCAGCAGCCAAGATTCGTCAGGGAGGACTGAAGCTTTCTTT
CASSQDSSGRTEAFF
>-|TRBV28|TRBJ1-3|-
TGTGCCAGCAGTCCTCGGGGAATCCCTGGAAACACCATATATTTT
CASSPRGIPGNTIYF
>-|TRBV2|TRBJ1-5|-
TGTGCCAGCAGTGGGGGAGGGGCTGGCAATCAGCCCCAGCATTTT
CASSGGGAGNQPQHF
>-|TRBV9|TRBJ2-7|TRBD2
TGTGCCAGCAGCGCCAGCGGGGGAGACTCCTACGAGCAGTACTTC
CASSASGGDSYEQYF
>-|TRBV7-2|TRBJ2-1|TRBD2
TGTGCCAGCAGCTCGAACGGACTAGCGGGGGCTGAGCAGTTCTTC
CASSSNGLAGAEQFF
>-|TRBV28|TRBJ1-2|TRBD1
TGTGCCAGCAGCCCACAGGGGAGGCCCTATGGCTACACCTTC
CASSPQGRPYGYTF
>once|TRBV6-5|TRBJ2-7|TRBD1
TGTGCCAGCAGGACCCCCGGGACAGGGGGCGGTGGGCAGTACTTC
CASRTPGTGGGGQYF
>once|TRBV7-2|TRBJ1-5|TRBD1
TGTGCCAGCAGCTTCGGGACAGGGACTAATCAGCCCCAGCATTTT
CASSFGTGTNQPQHF
>-|TRBV11-2|TRBJ2-3|-
TGTGCCAGCAGCTCACAGCTGTCAGCGGCGGATACGCAGTATTTT
CASSSQLSAADTQYF
>-|TRBV7-8|TRBJ2-2|TRBD1
TGTGCCAGCAGCTTAGCGAGGGGGCCGGCTGGGACCGGGGAGCTGTTTTTT
CASSLARGPAGTGELFF
>-|TRBV5-1|TRBJ1-6|-
TGCGCCAGCAGCCCCCGGGACACTATCTCACCCCTCCACTTT
CASSPRDTISPLHF
>-|TRBV7-3|TRBJ2-2|-
TGTGCCAGCAGTACTGGGGCGGCTCTGAACACCGGGGAGCTGTTTTTT
CASSTGAALNTGELFF
>-|TRBV5-5|TRBJ1-1|-
TGTGCCAGCAGCTTGGGACAGGCAAATAAAGCTTTCTTT
CASSLGQANKAFF
>-|TRBV6-5|TRBJ1-3|-
TGTGCCAGCAGTTACTTGCGTGGAGAGGGCACCATATATTTT
CASSYLRGEGTIYF
>-|TRBV13|TRBJ2-7|-
TGTGCCAGCAGCTTCTACCCCTCCTACGAGCAGTACTTC
CASSFYPSYEQYF
>-|TRBV19|TRBJ2-3|TRBD1
TGTGCCAGTAGTATACCGGACAGGGCGGCGCAGTATTTT
CASSIPDRAAQYF
>once|TRBV7-9|TRBJ2-2|-
TGTGCCAGCAGCCCCGCGCGAGTGAACACCGGGGAGCTGTTTTTT
CASSPARVNTGELFF